Below, one T cell receptor (beta chain) is given with its context. The target antigen is unknown. The data stem from a study of T cell responses to AZD1222 COVID-19 vaccine. Whole-study results and caveats: In a largely white British group with more females than males, clonal diversity was possibly underestimated. Only a handful of AZD1222 recipients, several in all, had baseline seropositivity. Targets within unmutated variant regions were reportedly found for nearly half of spike-specific TCRs.

The assay was immunoSEQ multiplex PCR, and TCRdb's table has in-frame clones only and misses some. The sample includes fewer than 120,000 clones, roughly 92% of them seen just once. The CDR3 totals 15 residues. Trimming cost V 4 bases and J 5 bases, with 18 bases left between them. Germline V gene lookup returns CDR1 SGHRS and CDR2 YFSETQ. This receptor was taken from an adult who received the AZD1222 COVID-19 vaccine. Here the sequenced sample was peripheral blood, taken 28 days after the second AZD1222 dose. The chain carries TRBV5-1 and TRBJ1-1; TRBD1 is a possible D gene (5 bases). The chain's CDR3 is CASSGAWGAGTEAFF. CDR3 bases: TGCGCCAGCAGCGGCGCTTGGGGCGCGGGTACTGAAGCTTTCTTT.